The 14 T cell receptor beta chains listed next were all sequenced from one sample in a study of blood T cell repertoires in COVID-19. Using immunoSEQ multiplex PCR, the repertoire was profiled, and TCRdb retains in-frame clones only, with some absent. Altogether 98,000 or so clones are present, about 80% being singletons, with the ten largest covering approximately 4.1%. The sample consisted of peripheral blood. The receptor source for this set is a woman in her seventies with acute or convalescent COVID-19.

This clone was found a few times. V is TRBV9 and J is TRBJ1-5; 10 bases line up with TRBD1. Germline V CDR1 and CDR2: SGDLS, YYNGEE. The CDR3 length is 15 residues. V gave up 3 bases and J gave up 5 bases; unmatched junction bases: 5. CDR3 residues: CASSDGQGEDQPQHF. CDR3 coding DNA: TGTGCCAGCAGCGACGGACAGGGGGAGGATCAGCCCCAGCATTTT.

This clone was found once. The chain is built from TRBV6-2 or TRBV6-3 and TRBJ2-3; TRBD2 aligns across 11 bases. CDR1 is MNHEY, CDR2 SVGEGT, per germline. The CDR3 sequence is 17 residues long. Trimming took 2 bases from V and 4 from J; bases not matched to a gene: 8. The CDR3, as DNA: TGTGCCAGCAGTTACCTCCTGACTAGCGGGGACGCAGATACGCAGTATTTT. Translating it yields CASSYLLTSGDADTQYF.

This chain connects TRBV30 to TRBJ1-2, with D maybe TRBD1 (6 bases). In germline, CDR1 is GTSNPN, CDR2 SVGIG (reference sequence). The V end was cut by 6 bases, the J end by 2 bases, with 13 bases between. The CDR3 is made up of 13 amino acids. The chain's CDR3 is CACRTALNYGYTF. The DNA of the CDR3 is TGTGCCTGCCGGACAGCCTTAAACTATGGCTACACCTTC.

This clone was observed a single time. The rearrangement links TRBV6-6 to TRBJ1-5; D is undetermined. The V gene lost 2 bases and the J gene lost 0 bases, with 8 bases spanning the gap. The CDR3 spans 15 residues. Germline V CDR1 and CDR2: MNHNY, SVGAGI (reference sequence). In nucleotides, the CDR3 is TGTGCCAGCAGTTACGGGCAGTATAGCAATCAGCCCCAGCATTTT. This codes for CASSYGQYSNQPQHF.

CDR3 sequence: CASEKRTSGPNEQFF. The CDR3 DNA is TGTGCCAGCGAGAAAAGGACTAGCGGTCCCAATGAGCAGTTCTTC. This rearrangement joins TRBV7-2 to TRBJ2-1, with 10 bases lining up with TRBD2. Germline CDR1 SGHTA, CDR2 FQGNSA. This CDR3 has 15 residues. With 8 bases clipped from V and 6 bases from J, the junction kept 10 bases outside the gene matches.

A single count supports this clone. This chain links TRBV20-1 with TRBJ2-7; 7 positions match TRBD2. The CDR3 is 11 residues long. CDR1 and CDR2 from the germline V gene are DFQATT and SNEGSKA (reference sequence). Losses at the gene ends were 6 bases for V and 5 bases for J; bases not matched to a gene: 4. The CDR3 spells CSAESGDEQYF. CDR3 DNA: TGCAGTGCCGAGAGCGGGGACGAGCAGTACTTC.

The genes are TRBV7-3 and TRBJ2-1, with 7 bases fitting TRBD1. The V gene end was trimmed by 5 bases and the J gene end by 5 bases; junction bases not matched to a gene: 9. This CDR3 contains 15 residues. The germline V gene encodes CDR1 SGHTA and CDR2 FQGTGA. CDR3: CASSPNVGQNNEQFF. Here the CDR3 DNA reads TGTGCCAGCAGCCCCAACGTGGGACAGAACAATGAGCAGTTCTTC.

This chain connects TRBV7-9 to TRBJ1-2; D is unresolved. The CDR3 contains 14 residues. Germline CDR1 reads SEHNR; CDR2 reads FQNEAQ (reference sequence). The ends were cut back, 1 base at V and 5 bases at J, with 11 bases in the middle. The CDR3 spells CASSLGGVVYGYTF. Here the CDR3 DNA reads TGTGCCAGCAGCTTAGGCGGGGTTGTATATGGCTACACCTTC.

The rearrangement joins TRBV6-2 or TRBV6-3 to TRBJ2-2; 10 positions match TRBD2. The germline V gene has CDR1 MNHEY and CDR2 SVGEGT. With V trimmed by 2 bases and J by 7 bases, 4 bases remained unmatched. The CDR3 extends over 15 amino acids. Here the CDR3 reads CASSYSGGAGGELFF. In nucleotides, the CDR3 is TGTGCCAGCAGTTACAGCGGGGGGGCAGGCGGGGAGCTGTTTTTT.

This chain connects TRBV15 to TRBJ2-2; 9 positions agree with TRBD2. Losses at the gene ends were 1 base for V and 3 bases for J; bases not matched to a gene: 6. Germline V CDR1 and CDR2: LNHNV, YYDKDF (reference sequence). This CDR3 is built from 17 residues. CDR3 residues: CATSRGSGTSHTGELFF. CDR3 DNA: TGTGCCACCAGCAGAGGAAGCGGGACTAGCCACACCGGGGAGCTGTTTTTT.

Written as DNA, the CDR3 is TGTGCCAGCAGCGTAGCCCCTGGGGGCCAGCCCCAGCATTTT. This sequence encodes CASSVAPGGQPQHF. The chain carries TRBV9 and TRBJ1-5; tentative D call: TRBD1 (6 bases). Trimming left V 0 bases short and J 7 bases short, with 11 bases between. CDR1 is SGDLS and CDR2 is YYNGEE in the germline V gene. This CDR3 is built from 14 residues.

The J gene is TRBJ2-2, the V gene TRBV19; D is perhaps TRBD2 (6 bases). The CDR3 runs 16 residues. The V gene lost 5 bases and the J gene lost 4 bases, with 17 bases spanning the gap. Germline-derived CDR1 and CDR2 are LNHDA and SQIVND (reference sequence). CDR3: CASSAQRGFSTGELFF. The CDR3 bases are TGTGCCAGTAGTGCTCAACGGGGGTTTAGCACCGGGGAGCTGTTTTTT.

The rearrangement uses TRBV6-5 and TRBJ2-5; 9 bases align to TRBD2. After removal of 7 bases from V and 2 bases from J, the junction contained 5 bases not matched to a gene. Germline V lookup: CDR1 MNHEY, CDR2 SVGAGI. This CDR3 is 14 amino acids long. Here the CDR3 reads CASKTSGGQETQYF. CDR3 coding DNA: TGTGCCAGCAAGACGAGCGGGGGGCAAGAGACCCAGTACTTC.

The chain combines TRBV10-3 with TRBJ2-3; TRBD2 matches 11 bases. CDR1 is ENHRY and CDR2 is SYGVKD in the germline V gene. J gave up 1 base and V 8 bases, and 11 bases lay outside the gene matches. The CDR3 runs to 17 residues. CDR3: CAIGAASGGRGTDTQYF. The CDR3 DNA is TGTGCCATCGGAGCGGCTAGCGGGGGGCGGGGCACAGATACGCAGTATTTT.